These 17 T cell receptor beta chains were all obtained from the same sample, sequenced in a study of PD-L1 blockade in urothelial cancer. This sample's time point: pretreatment peripheral blood. The method was immunoSEQ multiplex PCR; TCRdb's version includes in-frame clones alone and lacks a portion of them. The sample consists of tens of thousands of clones, about four fifths of them appearing once. The sample consisted of PBMCs, taken around atezolizumab (anti-PD-L1) treatment. These receptors all come from a man between 65 and 85 years old with urothelial cancer.

This clone was counted between two and nine times. This chain connects TRBV4-1 to TRBJ2-7; D call uncertain. The CDR3 runs 14 residues. Trimming removed 1 base from V and 5 bases from J, with 12 bases in between. CDR1 and CDR2 from the germline V gene are MGHRA and YSYEKL. CDR3 in DNA: TGCGCCAGCAGCCAAGGTCCTAGGAGCGACGAGCAGTACTTC. Protein sequence: CASSQGPRSDEQYF.

This rearrangement joins TRBV28 to TRBJ2-2, with TRBD2 matching 13 bases. Germline V gives CDR1 MDHEN, CDR2 SYDVKM. The J segment lost 3 bases and the V segment lost 7 bases, leaving 8 bases of the junction unmatched. The CDR3 has 17 residues. DNA for the CDR3: TGTGCCAGCACTCTAGGGGGGACTAGCGGGGACACCGGGGAGCTGTTTTTT. It translates to CASTLGGTSGDTGELFF.

The rearrangement uses TRBV11-2 and TRBJ1-2; 7 nucleotides agree with TRBD1. The CDR3 covers 15 residues. Germline V gene sequence: CDR1 SGHAT, CDR2 FQNNGV. Trimming removed 8 bases from V and 8 bases from J; junction bases left unmatched: 17. CDR3: CASRKPGTERKGYTF. CDR3 coding DNA: TGTGCCAGCCGAAAACCCGGGACAGAAAGGAAAGGCTACACCTTC.

The chain has TRBV5-1 and TRBJ1-2, with TRBD1 identical over 9 bases. This CDR3 has 14 residues. Germline V lookup: CDR1 SGHRS, CDR2 YFSETQ. The junction had 10 bases not matched to a gene; V was cut back by 5 bases and J by 8 bases. CDR3 DNA: TGCGCCAGCAGGGACGGCACAGGGGGCGAGGGCTACACCTTC. Protein: CASRDGTGGEGYTF.

The sample holds many counts of this clone. The rearrangement joins TRBV2 to TRBJ1-2; no definite D call. The V end lost 3 bases, the J end lost 7 bases, and 6 bases lay between the germline ends. Germline assignment: CDR1 SNHLY and CDR2 FYNNEI. This CDR3 has 11 residues. The CDR3: CASSDSGGYTF. The CDR3 coding sequence is TGTGCCAGCAGTGACAGTGGTGGCTACACCTTC.

This chain links TRBV7-8 with TRBJ1-5; D not certain. The CDR3 is 16 amino acids. CDR1 and CDR2 (germline): SGHVS, FQNEAQ. V was cut by 0 bases and J by 1 base, with 10 bases left in between. The CDR3 DNA reads as TGTGCCAGCAGCTTAGCGGCTCCGGGAAGCAATCAGCCCCAGCATTTT. Its translation is CASSLAAPGSNQPQHF.

This clone occurred once. This rearrangement joins TRBV6-1 to TRBJ1-1; 8 nucleotides agree with TRBD1. The germline V gene has CDR1 MNHNS and CDR2 SASEGT. The CDR3 runs to 15 residues. Trimming took 4 bases from V and 5 from J; bases not matched to a gene: 9. The CDR3 here is CASSGGTGGNTEAFF. In DNA, the CDR3 is TGTGCCAGCAGTGGAGGGACAGGTGGGAATACTGAAGCTTTCTTT.

This CDR3 reads CASSFGGPGGYGYTF. Written as DNA, the CDR3 is TGTGCCAGCAGTTTCGGAGGGCCCGGCGGCTATGGCTACACCTTC. The genes are TRBV27 and TRBJ1-2; D remains ambiguous. Germline lookup yields CDR1 MNHEY and CDR2 SMNVEV (reference sequence). The CDR3 sequence is 15 residues long. The V and J ends lost 3 bases and 4 bases respectively, with 15 bases between them.

The rearrangement links TRBV5-4 to TRBJ2-7, with 7 bases identical to TRBD2. With 0 bases clipped from V and 3 bases from J, the junction kept 6 bases outside the gene matches. CDR3 size: 15 residues. Germline CDR1 is SGHNT and CDR2 is YYREEE (reference sequence). CDR3 nucleotide sequence: TGTGCCAGCAGCTTGGATTACGGACTAGGCTACGAGCAGTACTTC. Residues: CASSLDYGLGYEQYF.

The chain links TRBV28 to TRBJ2-1; 12 bases align to TRBD2. Trimming took 2 bases from V and 7 from J; bases not matched to a gene: 6. The CDR3 is 16 residues long. Looked up from germline, CDR1 is MDHEN and CDR2 is SYDVKM. CDR3 in amino acids: CASSLQTSGSWNEQFF. In DNA, the CDR3 is TGTGCCAGCAGTTTACAGACTAGCGGGAGTTGGAATGAGCAGTTCTTC.

The chain uses TRBV28 and TRBJ2-3; a weak D match, TRBD2 (6 bases). The germline V gene encodes CDR1 MDHEN and CDR2 SYDVKM. The CDR3 spans 14 residues. Trimming shortened V by 3 bases and J by 2 bases, and 9 bases separated the two germline ends. In nucleotides, the CDR3 is TGTGCCAGCAGTTTGGCGGGGCACACAGATACGCAGTATTTT. It specifies CASSLAGHTDTQYF.

The J gene is TRBJ1-2, the V gene TRBV5-3; the D gene is possibly TRBD1 (6 bases). TRBV5-3 is annotated as an ORF whose role is uncertain. CDR3 size: 15 residues. Deletions cut 4 bases from V and 2 bases from J, with 15 bases between. Written as DNA, the CDR3 is TGTGCCAGAAGCATGGACAGTCTTGTGAACTATGGCTACACCTTC. It encodes CARSMDSLVNYGYTF.

The chain couples TRBV5-1 to TRBJ2-7; D is possibly TRBD2 (7 bases). V was pared by 4 bases and J by 3 bases, with 17 bases between. The CDR3 contains 15 residues. Germline CDR1 is SGHRS and CDR2 is YFSETQ. Written as DNA, the CDR3 is TGCGCCAGCAGCCCAGCGGAGGGGGGGGGCTACGAGCAGTACTTC. Translation gives CASSPAEGGGYEQYF.

The V and J genes are TRBV19 and TRBJ2-7, with D perhaps matching TRBD1 (6 bases). V lost 1 base to trimming and J lost 2 bases, with 9 bases between them. There are 14 residues in the CDR3. The germline gives CDR1 LNHDA, CDR2 SQIVND (reference sequence). CDR3 region: CASSIVEGAYEQYF. The CDR3 DNA reads as TGTGCCAGTAGTATAGTTGAGGGGGCCTACGAGCAGTACTTC.

The chain employs TRBV6-6 and TRBJ1-4, with 8 bases aligning to TRBD1. With V trimmed by 6 bases and J by 4 bases, 4 bases remained unmatched. There are 14 residues in the CDR3. The germline CDR1 and CDR2 sequences are MNHNY and SVGAGI (reference sequence). The CDR3 region is CASSLGQGNEKLFF. In nucleotides, the CDR3 is TGTGCCAGCAGCCTCGGACAGGGTAATGAAAAACTGTTTTTT.

This clone was found once. The chain links TRBV9 to TRBJ1-2, with a weak D call TRBD1 (6 bases). The CDR3 spans 13 residues. Between the trimmed V and J ends, which lost 2 bases and 7 bases, there was a span of 12 bases. Germline-derived CDR1 and CDR2 are SGDLS and YYNGEE. CDR3 residues: CASSVVGGAGYTF. The CDR3 DNA sequence: TGTGCCAGCAGCGTGGTAGGGGGAGCTGGCTACACCTTC.

The J gene is TRBJ2-3, the V gene TRBV5-5; 7 bases align to TRBD1. Trimming cost V 4 bases and J 5 bases; bases outside gene matches: 7. From germline, CDR1 is SGHKS and CDR2 YYEKEE (reference sequence). CDR3 size: 14 residues. The CDR3 nucleotides are TGTGCCAGCAGCCGGGACAGAGGTGGAGATACGCAGTATTTT. Translated, it gives CASSRDRGGDTQYF.